This T cell receptor (beta chain) was sequenced during a study of T cell changes during pregnancy in multiple sclerosis. Sequencing used immunoSEQ multiplex PCR; TCRdb keeps in-frame clones, though not all of them. There are tens of thousands of clones in the sample; around 92% occur only once, and more than 4% lies in the top ten. This clone has just one count. The germline V and J ends were trimmed by 4 bases and 4 bases, with 17 bases remaining between them. Germline CDR1 SGHNT, CDR2 YYREEE (reference sequence). The CDR3 contains 15 residues. The sample was CD8+ T cells from peripheral blood mononuclear cells, taken in the first trimester of pregnancy. The sequence came from a female donor with multiple sclerosis, enrolled in a pregnancy study. The chain uses TRBV5-4 and TRBJ2-5; perhaps TRBD2 as D (5 bases). CDR3 loop: CASSPRLREGETQYF. CDR3 nucleotides: TGTGCCAGCAGCCCTCGGTTGCGAGAGGGAGAGACCCAGTACTTC.